The source of this T cell receptor beta chain is a study of spatial heterogeneity in lung cancer. As for the study in general: Detected sequences consistently included more beta-chain ones than alpha-chain ones. There were, on average, more than ten raw-read appearances for each unique TCR and UMI combination.

TCRdb fed the 5' RACE reads into MiXCR, producing one record per CDR3 protein. The table shows 7,000 to 8,500 distinct CDR3 sequences, with 3% to 3.5% occurring only once. The trim removed 7 bases at V and 2 bases at J, leaving 7 bases unmatched. Per germline, CDR1 DFQATT and CDR2 SNEGSKA (reference sequence). The CDR3 contains 13 residues. Study-wide results and caveats: Tumoral mutation counts were tracked by counts of expanded intratumoral alpha and beta TCRs.

The time point denotes: sample taken at primary tumor resection. The cohort: approximately 66 early-stage, untreated non-small cell lung cancer patients. From tumor, nontumor lung or frozen PBMC, whole RNA was taken unsorted for sequencing. This clonotype was counted at least ten times. Its matching antigen is unknown. Sequences were derived from lung tumor tissue, sampled at surgery. This clonotype was sampled from a male donor with early-stage non-small cell lung cancer. The chain recombines TRBV20-1 with TRBJ2-7, with TRBD1 matching over 8 bases. The CDR3 coding sequence is TGCAGTGTCTCGGACAGGGAGCCCTACGAGCAGTACTTC. It translates to CSVSDREPYEQYF.